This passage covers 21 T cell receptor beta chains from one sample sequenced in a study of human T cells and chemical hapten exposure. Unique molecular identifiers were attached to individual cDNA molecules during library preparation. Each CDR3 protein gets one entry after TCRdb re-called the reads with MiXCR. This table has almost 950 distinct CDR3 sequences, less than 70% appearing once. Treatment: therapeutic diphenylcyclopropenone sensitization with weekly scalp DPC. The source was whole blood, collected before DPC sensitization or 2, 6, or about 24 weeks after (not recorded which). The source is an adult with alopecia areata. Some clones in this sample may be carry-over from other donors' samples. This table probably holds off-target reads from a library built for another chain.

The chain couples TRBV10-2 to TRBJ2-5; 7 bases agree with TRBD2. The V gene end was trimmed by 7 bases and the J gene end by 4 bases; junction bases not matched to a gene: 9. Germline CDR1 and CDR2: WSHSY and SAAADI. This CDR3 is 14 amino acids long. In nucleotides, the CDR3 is TGCGCCAGCACCCCGACTAGCCTCTCAGAGACCCAGTACTTC. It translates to CASTPTSLSETQYF.

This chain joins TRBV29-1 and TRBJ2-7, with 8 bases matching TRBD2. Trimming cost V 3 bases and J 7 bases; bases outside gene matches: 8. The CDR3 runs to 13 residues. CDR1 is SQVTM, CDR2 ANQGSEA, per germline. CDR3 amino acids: CSVEEAGAGEQYF. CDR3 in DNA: TGCAGCGTTGAGGAAGCGGGAGCTGGGGAGCAGTACTTC.

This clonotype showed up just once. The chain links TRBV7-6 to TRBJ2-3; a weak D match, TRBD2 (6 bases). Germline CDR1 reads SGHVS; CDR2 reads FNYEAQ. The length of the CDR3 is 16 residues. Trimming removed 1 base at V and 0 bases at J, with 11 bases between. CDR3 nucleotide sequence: TGTGCCAGCAGCTTAGAAGCGGACTATAGCACAGATACGCAGTATTTT. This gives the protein CASSLEADYSTDTQYF.

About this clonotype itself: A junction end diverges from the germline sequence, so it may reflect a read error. CDR3 sequence reads: CASNQENFLTSGRGTGELFF. In DNA, the CDR3 is TGCGCCAGCAACCAAGAAAATTTTCTTACTAGCGGGAGGGGGACCGGGGAGCTGTTTTTT. This chain links TRBV4-1 with TRBJ2-2; 13 bases map to TRBD2. Germline lookup yields CDR1 MGHRA and CDR2 YSYEKL. The CDR3 contains 20 residues.

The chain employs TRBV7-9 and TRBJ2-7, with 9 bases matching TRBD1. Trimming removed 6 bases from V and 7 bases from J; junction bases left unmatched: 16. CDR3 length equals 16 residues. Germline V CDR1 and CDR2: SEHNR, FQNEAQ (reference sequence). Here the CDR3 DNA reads TGTGCCAGCAGACCTCAGCGCCCGGGACAGGGAAGGGAGCAGTACTTC. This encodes CASRPQRPGQGREQYF.

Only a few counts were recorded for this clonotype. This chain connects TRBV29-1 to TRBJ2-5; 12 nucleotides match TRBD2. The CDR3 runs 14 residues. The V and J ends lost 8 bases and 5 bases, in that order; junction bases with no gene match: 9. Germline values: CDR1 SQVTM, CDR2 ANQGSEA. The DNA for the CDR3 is TGCAGCTTTGGACTAGCGGGACGCCCCGAGACCCAGTACTTC. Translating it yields CSFGLAGRPETQYF.

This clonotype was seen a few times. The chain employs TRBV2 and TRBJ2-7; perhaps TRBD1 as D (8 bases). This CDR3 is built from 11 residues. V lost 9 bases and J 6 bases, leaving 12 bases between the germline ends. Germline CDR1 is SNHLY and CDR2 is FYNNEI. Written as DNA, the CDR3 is TGTGCCAGGACAGGGGAGGGCGAGCAGTACTTC. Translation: CARTGEGEQYF.

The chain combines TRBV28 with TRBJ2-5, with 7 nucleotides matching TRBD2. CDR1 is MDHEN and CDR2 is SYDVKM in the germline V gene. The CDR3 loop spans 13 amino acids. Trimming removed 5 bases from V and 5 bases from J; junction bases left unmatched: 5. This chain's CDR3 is CASSPGGEETQYF. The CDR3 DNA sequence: TGTGCCAGCAGTCCGGGGGGAGAGGAGACCCAGTACTTC.

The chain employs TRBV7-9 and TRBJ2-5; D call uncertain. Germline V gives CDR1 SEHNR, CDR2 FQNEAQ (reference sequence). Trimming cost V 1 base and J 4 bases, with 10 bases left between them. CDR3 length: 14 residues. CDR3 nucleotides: TGTGCCAGCAGCTTAGGTATCCCCGCAGAGACCCAGTACTTC. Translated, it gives CASSLGIPAETQYF.

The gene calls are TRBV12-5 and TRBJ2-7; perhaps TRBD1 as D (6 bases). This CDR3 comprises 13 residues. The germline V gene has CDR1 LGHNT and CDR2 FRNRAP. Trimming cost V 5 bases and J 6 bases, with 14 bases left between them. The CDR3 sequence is CASGPGQFPEQYF. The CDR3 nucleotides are TGTGCTAGTGGTCCCGGACAGTTCCCCGAGCAGTACTTC.

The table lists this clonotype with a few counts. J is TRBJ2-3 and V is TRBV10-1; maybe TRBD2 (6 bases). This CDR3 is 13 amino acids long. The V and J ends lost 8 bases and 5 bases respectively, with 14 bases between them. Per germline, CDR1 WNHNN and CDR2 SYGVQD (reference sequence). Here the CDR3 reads CASRSGAGDTQYF. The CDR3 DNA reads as TGCGCCAGCCGCTCGGGAGCAGGAGATACGCAGTATTTT.

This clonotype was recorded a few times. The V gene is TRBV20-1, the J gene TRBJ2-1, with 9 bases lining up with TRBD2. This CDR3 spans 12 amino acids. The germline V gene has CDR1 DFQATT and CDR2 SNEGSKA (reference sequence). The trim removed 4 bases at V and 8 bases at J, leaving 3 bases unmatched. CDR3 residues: CSATGTSYEQFF. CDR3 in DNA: TGCAGTGCTACTGGGACTAGCTATGAGCAGTTCTTC.

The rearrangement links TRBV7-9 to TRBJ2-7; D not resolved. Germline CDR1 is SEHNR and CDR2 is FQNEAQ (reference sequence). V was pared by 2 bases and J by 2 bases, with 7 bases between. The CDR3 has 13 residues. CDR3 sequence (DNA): TGTGCCAGCAGCTTACCAGGTCCCTACGAGCAGTACTTC. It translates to CASSLPGPYEQYF. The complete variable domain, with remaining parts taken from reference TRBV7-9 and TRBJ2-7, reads DTGVSQNPRHKITKRGQNVTFRCDPISEHNRLYWYRQTLGQGPEFLTYFQNEAQLEKSRLLSDRFSAERPKGSFSTLEIQRTEQGDSAMYLCASSLPGPYEQYFGPGTRLTVT.

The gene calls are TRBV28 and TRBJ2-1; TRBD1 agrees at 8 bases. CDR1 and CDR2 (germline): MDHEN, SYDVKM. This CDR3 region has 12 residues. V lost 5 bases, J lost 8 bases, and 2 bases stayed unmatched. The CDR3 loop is CASSRQGYEQFF. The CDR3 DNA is TGTGCCAGCAGTCGACAGGGGTATGAGCAGTTCTTC.

The CDR3 DNA reads TGTGCCAGCAGCGCGGACCAGAACACCGGGGAGCTGTTTTTT. Protein sequence: CASSADQNTGELFF. The chain carries TRBV7-2 and TRBJ2-2, with D unclear. CDR3 length: 14 residues. Germline CDR1 reads SGHTA; CDR2 reads FQGNSA. Between the trimmed V and J ends, which lost 5 bases and 1 base, there was a span of 8 bases.

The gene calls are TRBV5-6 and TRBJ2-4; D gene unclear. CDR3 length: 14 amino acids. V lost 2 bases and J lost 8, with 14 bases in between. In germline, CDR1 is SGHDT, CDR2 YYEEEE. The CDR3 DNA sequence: TGTGCCAGCAGCTTCAGCCCGGGTTCGGACATTCAGTACTTC. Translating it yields CASSFSPGSDIQYF.

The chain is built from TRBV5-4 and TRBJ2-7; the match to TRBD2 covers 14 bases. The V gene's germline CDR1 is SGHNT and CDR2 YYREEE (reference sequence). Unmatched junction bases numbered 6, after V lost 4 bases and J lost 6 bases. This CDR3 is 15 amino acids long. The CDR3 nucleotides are TGTGCCAGCAGCCTCGGACTAGCGGGAGGAGGCGAGCAGTACTTC. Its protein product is CASSLGLAGGGEQYF.

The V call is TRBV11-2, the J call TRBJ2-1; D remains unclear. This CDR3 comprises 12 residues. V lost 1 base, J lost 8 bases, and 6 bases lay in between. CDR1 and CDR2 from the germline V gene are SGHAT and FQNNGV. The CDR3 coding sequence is TGTGCCAGCAGCTTAGGAGGTGATGAGCAGTTCTTC. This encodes CASSLGGDEQFF.

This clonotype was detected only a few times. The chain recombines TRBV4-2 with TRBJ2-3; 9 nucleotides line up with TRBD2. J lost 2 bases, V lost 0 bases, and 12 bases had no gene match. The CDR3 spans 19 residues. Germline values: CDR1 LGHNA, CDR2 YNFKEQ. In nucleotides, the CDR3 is TGTGCCAGCAGCCAAGATGGTAAGAAGGCTAGCGGGATCACAGATACGCAGTATTTT. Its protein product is CASSQDGKKASGITDTQYF.

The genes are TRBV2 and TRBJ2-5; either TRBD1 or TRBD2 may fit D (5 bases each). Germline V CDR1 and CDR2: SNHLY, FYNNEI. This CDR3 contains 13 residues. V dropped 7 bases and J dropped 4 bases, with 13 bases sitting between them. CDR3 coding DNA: TGTGCCAGCAATCCGGTAGGGACAGAGACCCAGTACTTC. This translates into CASNPVGTETQYF.

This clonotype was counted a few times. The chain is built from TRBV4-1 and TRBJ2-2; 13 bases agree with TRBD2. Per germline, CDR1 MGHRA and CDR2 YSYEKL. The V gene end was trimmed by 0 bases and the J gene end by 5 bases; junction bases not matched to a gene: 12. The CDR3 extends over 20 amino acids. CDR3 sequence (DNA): TGCGCCAGCAGCCAAGAAAATTTTCTTACTAGCGGGAGGGGGACCGGGGAGCTGTTTTTT. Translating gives CASSQENFLTSGRGTGELFF.